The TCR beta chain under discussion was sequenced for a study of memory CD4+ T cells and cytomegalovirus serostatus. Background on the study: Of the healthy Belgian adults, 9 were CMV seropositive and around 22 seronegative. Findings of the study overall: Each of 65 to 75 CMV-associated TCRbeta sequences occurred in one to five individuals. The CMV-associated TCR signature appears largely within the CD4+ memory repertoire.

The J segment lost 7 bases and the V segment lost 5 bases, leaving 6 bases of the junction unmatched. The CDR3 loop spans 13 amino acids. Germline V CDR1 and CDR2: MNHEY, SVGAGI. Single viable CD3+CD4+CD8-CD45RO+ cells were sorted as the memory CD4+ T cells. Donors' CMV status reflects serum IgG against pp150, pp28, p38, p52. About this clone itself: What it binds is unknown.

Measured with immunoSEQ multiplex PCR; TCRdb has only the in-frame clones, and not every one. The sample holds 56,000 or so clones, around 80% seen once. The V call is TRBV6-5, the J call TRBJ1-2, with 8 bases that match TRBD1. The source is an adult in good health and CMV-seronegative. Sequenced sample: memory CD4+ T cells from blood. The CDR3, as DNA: TGTGCCAGCAGTCAAAGGACAGGGACTGGCTACACCTTC. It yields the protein CASSQRTGTGYTF.